Following are 12 T cell receptor beta chains from one sample sequenced in a study of blood T cell repertoires in COVID-19. The data were produced by immunoSEQ multiplex PCR, yet TCRdb's version contains in-frame clones alone and is incomplete. The table records roughly 140,000 clones, roughly 84% of them present only once. The sequenced sample consisted of peripheral blood. The receptors were gathered from a human donor in a cohort sampled during active COVID-19.

This sequence joins TRBV2 and TRBJ2-5; 8 bases fit TRBD2. V gave up 7 bases and J gave up 9 bases; unmatched junction bases: 10. This CDR3 has 13 amino acids. The germline V gene has CDR1 SNHLY and CDR2 FYNNEI. CDR3 DNA sequence: TGTGCCAGCACGAGGGACGGGGGGGCGCCCCAGTACTTC. Its translation: CASTRDGGAPQYF.

This chain links TRBV19 with TRBJ2-7, with D possibly being TRBD1 (5 bases). CDR1 is LNHDA, CDR2 SQIVND, per germline (reference sequence). With 11 bases removed from V and 9 bases from J, the gap between germline ends came to 11 bases. The CDR3 runs 9 residues. CDR3 in amino acids: CACLQGQYF. The CDR3 coding sequence is TGTGCCTGTCTCCAGGGGCAGTACTTC.

The chain joins TRBV19 to TRBJ2-5; maybe TRBD1 (6 bases). The CDR3 totals 15 residues. Per germline, CDR1 LNHDA and CDR2 SQIVND (reference sequence). V was shortened by 4 bases and J by 5 bases, with 17 bases between the two germline ends. CDR3 sequence (DNA): TGTGCCAGTAGTAACGGACAGAACGATTTCGAGACCCAGTACTTC. Translation: CASSNGQNDFETQYF.

On this clone: The same CDR3 can be traced to other DNA sequences in this sample. The chain is built from TRBV7-6 and TRBJ1-1, with 10 nucleotides matching TRBD1. Germline values: CDR1 SGHVS, CDR2 FNYEAQ. The CDR3 length is 15 residues. V lost 6 bases to trimming and J lost 0 bases; unmatched junction nucleotides: 4. In DNA form, the CDR3 reads TGTGCCAGCAGTCCCGGGACAGGGGTGAACACTGAAGCTTTCTTT. This sequence encodes CASSPGTGVNTEAFF.

This clone has ten or more counts. V usage is TRBV2 and J usage is TRBJ2-7, with a tentative D call TRBD2 (5 bases). Germline lookup yields CDR1 SNHLY and CDR2 FYNNEI. This CDR3 contains 13 residues. Trimming pared 4 bases from V and 5 bases from J, leaving 12 bases between. CDR3 sequence: CASSGEGRDEQYF. The CDR3 DNA follows: TGTGCCAGCAGTGGAGAAGGGAGAGACGAGCAGTACTTC.

The rearrangement uses TRBV28 and TRBJ2-5; D perhaps matches TRBD2 (6 bases). Germline V lookup: CDR1 MDHEN, CDR2 SYDVKM. The CDR3 totals 14 residues. V shed 4 bases and J shed 2 bases, with 11 bases lying between them. CDR3 sequence (DNA): TGTGCCAGCAGTTCGCTCGGGGGACAAGAGACCCAGTACTTC. Amino acid sequence: CASSSLGGQETQYF. Together with reference TRBV28 and TRBJ2-5, the CDR3 gives the full variable domain: DVKVTQSSRYLVKRTGEKVFLECVQDMDHENMFWYRQDPGLGLRLIYFSYDVKMKEKGDIPEGYSVSREKKERFSLILESASTNQTSMYLCASSSLGGQETQYFGPGTRLLVL.

V usage is TRBV28 and J usage is TRBJ2-5; 10 bases match TRBD2. CDR3 length equals 14 residues. CDR1 is MDHEN, CDR2 SYDVKM, per germline. V lost 6 bases and J lost 5; bases outside the gene matches: 6. The CDR3 protein is CASRESGGAETQYF. The CDR3 coding sequence is TGTGCCAGCAGGGAAAGCGGGGGGGCGGAGACCCAGTACTTC.

The chain links TRBV4-1 to TRBJ1-1, with D perhaps matching TRBD1 (6 bases). The germline CDR1 and CDR2 sequences are MGHRA and YSYEKL. V lost 4 bases and J lost 4, with 13 bases in between. The CDR3 covers 14 residues. CDR3 in amino acids: CASSLGDKSTEAFF. The CDR3 coding sequence is TGCGCCAGCAGCCTCGGGGACAAGAGCACTGAAGCTTTCTTT.

The CDR3 DNA is TGTGCCAGCGGGGCCATAGGAGCCCTCCACTTT. Amino acid sequence: CASGAIGALHF. V is TRBV12-3 or TRBV12-4 and J is TRBJ1-6; the D gene is possibly TRBD1 (5 bases). V was clipped by 8 bases and J by 14 bases, with 13 bases between them. CDR3 length: 11 residues.

This chain uses TRBV2 with TRBJ2-3, with 10 bases identical to TRBD2. This CDR3 has 15 residues. Germline values: CDR1 SNHLY, CDR2 FYNNEI. After removal of 7 bases from V and 2 bases from J, the junction contained 6 bases not matched to a gene. The CDR3 DNA is TGTGCCAGCAAGCGGGGGGGCTTCGACACAGATACGCAGTATTTT. It is translated as CASKRGGFDTDTQYF.

The rearrangement joins TRBV12-3 or TRBV12-4 to TRBJ2-7; D ambiguous. The CDR3 consists of 11 residues. V was shortened by 3 bases and J by 5 bases, with 5 bases between the two germline ends. The CDR3 region is CASSFQDEQYF. The DNA of the CDR3 is TGTGCCAGCAGTTTCCAGGACGAGCAGTACTTC.

The chain uses TRBV3-1 (or the pseudogene TRBV3-2) and TRBJ2-3; tentatively, D is TRBD2 (6 bases). The CDR3 extends over 14 amino acids. V dropped 0 bases and J dropped 9 bases, with 13 bases sitting between them. CDR1 LGHDT and CDR2 YNNKEL come from the germline V gene (reference sequence). Here the CDR3 reads CASSQETSLGTQYF. In DNA, the CDR3 is TGTGCCAGCAGCCAAGAAACTAGCTTGGGCACGCAGTATTTT.